This entry describes one T cell receptor beta chain. This clonotype was seen at least ten times. Its antigen remains undetermined. No qualities accompany the bases; no much larger clone lies one base away. TCR libraries were built from 400 ng RNA with the Immunoverse kit, using molecular barcoded adaptors covering alpha/delta and beta/gamma chains. The same RNA used for transcriptome sequencing was used for TCR library preparation. Sequencing of TCR libraries was carried out on an Illumina HiSeq 4000 with 2 x 150 cycles. The source study handled its data this way. MiXCR aligned TCR reads to human V, D, J and C references and assembled the aligned reads into CDR3 clonotypes, with quality filtering and error correction included. The tcR package in R was used to analyze clonotype counts and gene usage diversity. Raw mapping reads were checked after the RNA-seq reads had been mapped by STAR aligner version 2.5.3a onto the human GRCh37 genome. IR-seq fastq files were randomly downsampled with Seqtk 1.3 to test the effect of sequencing depth on detected clonotypes. TCRdb trimmed the raw reads at Q25, called clones with MiXCR and kept productive beta chains. Rows are combined by CDR3 protein, so each entry shows the most common genes and DNA. In this record, the V and J calls reflect TCRdb's handling and not the investigators' own analysis. Across this sample there are tens of thousands of distinct CDR3 sequences, with roughly 19% seen only once. The ten largest make up over 13% of the sample.

These data are taken from a study of read filtering for tumor transcriptome and immune sequencing (TCRdb year 2020). With respect to the entire study: The cohort consisted of roughly 18 male and approximately 15 female patients, with a mean age of approximately 66 years and an age range of about 40 to 90. By revised international staging, about 8 patients were R-ISS I, some 16 were R-ISS II and over five were R-ISS III. After DNase treatment, whole-transcriptome libraries were prepared with the TruSeq RNA Access Library Prep Kit. Per sample, about 3.5 to 11 million TCR-region mapped reads were obtained with IR-seq, compared with only about 80 to 1,300 with RNA-seq. TCR repertoires obtained by targeted immune repertoire sequencing and by bulk whole-transcriptome sequencing performed on the same bone marrow samples were compared. One main goal was a read-filtering strategy for immune repertoire data, in particular deciding whether clonotypes backed by only one read should be removed.

Each patient had bone marrow sampled at the time of active disease. Bone marrow mononuclear cells were isolated by Ficoll-Hypaque density gradient centrifugation. To remove myeloma plasma cells, the cells were labeled with CD138 magnetic microbeads on a MACS separator, and CD138-negative cells were then collected by negative selection. Purity of the isolated cells was checked by flow cytometry on an Attune NxT using CD138 antibodies. Total RNA was extracted using TRIzol reagent and was quantified on a NanoDrop spectrophotometer. For each patient, paired RNA-seq and IR-seq were run on the CD138-negative bone marrow sample from that patient. V gives up 4 bases and J gives up 3 bases, and the segment between their germline ends measures 9 bases. CDR1 SGHTA and CDR2 FQGTGA were looked up in the germline V gene. From the cysteine through the phenylalanine, the CDR3 covers 14 amino acids. Left in the record is the CDR3 DNA by itself, 42 bases read in frame from the first base.

The study at large found these results: When single-read clonotypes were removed, the proportions of shared clonotypes in IR-seq and RNA-seq correlated more strongly. IR-seq captured clonotypes at much higher depth and more reliably than RNA-seq, and smaller IR-seq throughput sufficed to identify most shared clonotypes. The sorted CD138-negative fraction was not purified T cells but a mixed bone marrow immune population. In IR-seq, single-read clonotypes were approximately 80% of clonotypes but around 3.2% of total reads; in RNA-seq they were roughly 72% of clonotypes and more than 40% of reads.

This receptor was identified in a donor at least 40 years old with multiple myeloma. Recombination joined TRBV7-3 with TRBJ2-2, with no confident D gene call. Sequencing was carried out using a population of CD138-negative cells sorted from bone marrow. The cell subset or site label here, explained by the study, means: bone marrow mononuclear cells depleted of CD138+ plasma/myeloma cells by negative magnetic selection. This receptor carries the CDR3 CASSSDSYTGELFF. The nucleotides read TGTGCCAGCAGCTCCGACTCCTACACCGGGGAGCTGTTTTTT.